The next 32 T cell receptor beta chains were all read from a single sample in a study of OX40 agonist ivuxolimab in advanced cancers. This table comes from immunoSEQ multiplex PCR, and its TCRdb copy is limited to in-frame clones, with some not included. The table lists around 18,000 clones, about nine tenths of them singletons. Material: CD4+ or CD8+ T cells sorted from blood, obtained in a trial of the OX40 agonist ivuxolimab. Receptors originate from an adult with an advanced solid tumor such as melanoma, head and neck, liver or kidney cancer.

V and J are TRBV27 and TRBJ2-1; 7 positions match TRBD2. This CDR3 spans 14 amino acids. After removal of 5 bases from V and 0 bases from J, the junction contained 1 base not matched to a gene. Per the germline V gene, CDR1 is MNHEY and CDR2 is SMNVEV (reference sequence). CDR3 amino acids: CASSLAASYNEQFF. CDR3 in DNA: TGTGCCAGCAGTCTAGCGGCCTCCTACAATGAGCAGTTCTTC.

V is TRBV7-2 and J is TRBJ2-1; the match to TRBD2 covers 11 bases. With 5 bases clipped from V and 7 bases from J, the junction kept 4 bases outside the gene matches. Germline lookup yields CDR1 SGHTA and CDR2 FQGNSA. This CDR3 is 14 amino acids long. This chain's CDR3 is CASSLLAGVNEQFF. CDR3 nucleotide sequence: TGTGCCAGCAGCCTACTAGCGGGAGTTAATGAGCAGTTCTTC.

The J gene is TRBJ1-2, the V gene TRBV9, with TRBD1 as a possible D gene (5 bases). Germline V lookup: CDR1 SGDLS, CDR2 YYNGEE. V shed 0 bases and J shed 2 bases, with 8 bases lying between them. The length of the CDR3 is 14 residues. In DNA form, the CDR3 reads TGTGCCAGCAGCGTAGAGGGGCCCAACTATGGCTACACCTTC. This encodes CASSVEGPNYGYTF. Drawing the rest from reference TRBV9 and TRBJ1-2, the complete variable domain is DSGVTQTPKHLITATGQRVTLRCSPRSGDLSVYWYQQSLDQGLQFLIQYYNGEERAKGNILERFSAQQFPDLHSELNLSSLELGDSALYFCASSVEGPNYGYTFGSGTRLTVV.

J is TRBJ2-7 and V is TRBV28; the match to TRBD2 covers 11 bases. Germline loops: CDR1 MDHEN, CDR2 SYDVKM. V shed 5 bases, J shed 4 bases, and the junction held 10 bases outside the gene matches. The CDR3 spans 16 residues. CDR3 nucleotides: TGTGCCAGCAGTCCGACCCTTACTAGCGGGAGTTACGAGCAGTACTTC. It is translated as CASSPTLTSGSYEQYF.

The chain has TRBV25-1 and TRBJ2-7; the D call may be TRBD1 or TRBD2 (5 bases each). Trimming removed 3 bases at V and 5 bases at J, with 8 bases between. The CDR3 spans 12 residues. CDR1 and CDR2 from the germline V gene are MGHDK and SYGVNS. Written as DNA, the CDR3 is TGTGCCAGCAGTGAGCTGGGGGACGAGCAGTACTTC. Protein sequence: CASSELGDEQYF.

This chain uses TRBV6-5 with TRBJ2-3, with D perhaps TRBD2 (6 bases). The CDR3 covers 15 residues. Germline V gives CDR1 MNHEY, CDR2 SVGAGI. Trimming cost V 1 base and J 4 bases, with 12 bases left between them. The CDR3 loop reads CASSYYSGGADTQYF. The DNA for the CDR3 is TGTGCCAGCAGTTACTATAGCGGAGGGGCAGATACGCAGTATTTT.

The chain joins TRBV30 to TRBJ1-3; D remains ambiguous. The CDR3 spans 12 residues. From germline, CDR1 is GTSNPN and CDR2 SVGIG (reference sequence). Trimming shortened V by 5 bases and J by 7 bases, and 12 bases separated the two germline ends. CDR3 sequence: CAWAYGRNTIYF. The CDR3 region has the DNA TGTGCCTGGGCTTACGGTCGTAACACCATATATTTT.

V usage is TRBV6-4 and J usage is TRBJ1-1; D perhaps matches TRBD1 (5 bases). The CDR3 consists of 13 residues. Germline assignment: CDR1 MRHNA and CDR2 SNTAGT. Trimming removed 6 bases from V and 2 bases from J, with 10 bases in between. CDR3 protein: CASRLQDNTEAFF. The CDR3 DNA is TGTGCCAGCAGACTACAGGATAACACTGAAGCTTTCTTT.

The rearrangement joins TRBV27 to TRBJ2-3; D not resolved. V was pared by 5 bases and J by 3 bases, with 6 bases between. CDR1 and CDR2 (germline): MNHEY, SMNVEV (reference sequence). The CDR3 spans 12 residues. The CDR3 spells CASSPYTDTQYF. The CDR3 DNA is TGTGCCAGCAGTCCCTATACAGATACGCAGTATTTT.

The CDR3 DNA follows: TGTGCCAGCAGCGTAGGCGGGAGTCCCACAGATACGCAGTATTTT. Its protein is CASSVGGSPTDTQYF. The chain employs TRBV9 and TRBJ2-3; 7 nucleotides match TRBD2. Trimming took 0 bases from V and 2 from J; bases not matched to a gene: 3. The CDR3 has 15 residues. Germline CDR1 reads SGDLS; CDR2 reads YYNGEE.

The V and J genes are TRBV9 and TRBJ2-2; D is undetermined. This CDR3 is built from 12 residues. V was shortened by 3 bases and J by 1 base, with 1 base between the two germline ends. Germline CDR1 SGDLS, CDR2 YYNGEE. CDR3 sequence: CASSENTGELFF. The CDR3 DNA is TGTGCCAGCAGCGAGAACACCGGGGAGCTGTTTTTT.

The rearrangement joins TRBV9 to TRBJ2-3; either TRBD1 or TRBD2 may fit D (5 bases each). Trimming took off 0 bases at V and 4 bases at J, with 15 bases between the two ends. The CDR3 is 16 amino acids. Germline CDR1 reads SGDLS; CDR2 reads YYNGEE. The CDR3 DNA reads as TGTGCCAGCAGCGTAGAGGCGCAGGGAGCGTCAGATACGCAGTATTTT. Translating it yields CASSVEAQGASDTQYF.

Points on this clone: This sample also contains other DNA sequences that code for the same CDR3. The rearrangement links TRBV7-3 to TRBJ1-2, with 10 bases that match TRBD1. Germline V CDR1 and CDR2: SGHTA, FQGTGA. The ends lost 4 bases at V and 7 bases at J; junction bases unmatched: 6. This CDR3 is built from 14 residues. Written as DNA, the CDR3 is TGTGCCAGCAGCTCCTTGACAGGGGGCTCTGGCTACACCTTC. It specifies CASSSLTGGSGYTF.

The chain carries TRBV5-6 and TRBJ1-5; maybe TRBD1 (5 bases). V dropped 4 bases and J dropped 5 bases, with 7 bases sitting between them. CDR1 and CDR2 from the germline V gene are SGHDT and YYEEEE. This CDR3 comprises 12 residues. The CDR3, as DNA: TGTGCCAGCAGCCAGGGATATCAGCCCCAGCATTTT. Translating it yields CASSQGYQPQHF.

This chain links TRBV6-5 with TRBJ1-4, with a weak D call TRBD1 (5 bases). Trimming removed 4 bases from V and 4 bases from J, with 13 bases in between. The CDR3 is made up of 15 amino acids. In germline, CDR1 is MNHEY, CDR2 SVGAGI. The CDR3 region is CASSSGTGVNEKLFF. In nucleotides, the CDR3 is TGTGCCAGCAGTTCCGGAACAGGTGTTAATGAAAAACTGTTTTTT.

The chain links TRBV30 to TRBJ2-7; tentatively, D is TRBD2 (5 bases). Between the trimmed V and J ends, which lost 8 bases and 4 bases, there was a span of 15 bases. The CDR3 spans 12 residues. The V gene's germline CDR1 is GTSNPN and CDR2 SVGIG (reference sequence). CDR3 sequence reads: CARNEGGYEQYF. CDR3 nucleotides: TGTGCCCGGAACGAAGGCGGGTACGAGCAGTACTTC.

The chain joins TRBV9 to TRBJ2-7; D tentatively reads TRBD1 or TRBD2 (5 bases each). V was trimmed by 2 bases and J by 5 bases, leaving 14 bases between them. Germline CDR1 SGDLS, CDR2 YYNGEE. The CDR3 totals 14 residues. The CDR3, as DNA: TGTGCCAGCAGCGTCTCCGGGACGTCCGACGAGCAGTACTTC. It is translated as CASSVSGTSDEQYF.

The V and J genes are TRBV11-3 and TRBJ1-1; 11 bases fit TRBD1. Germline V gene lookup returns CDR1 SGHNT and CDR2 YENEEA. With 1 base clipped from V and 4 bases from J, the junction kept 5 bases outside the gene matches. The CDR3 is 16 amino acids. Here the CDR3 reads CASSLGSGTGGTEAFF. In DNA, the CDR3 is TGTGCCAGCAGCTTAGGGTCCGGGACAGGGGGCACTGAAGCTTTCTTT. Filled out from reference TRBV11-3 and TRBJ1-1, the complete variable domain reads EAGVVQSPRYKIIEKKQPVAFWCNPISGHNTLYWYLQNLGQGPELLIRYENEEAVDDSQLPKDRFSAERLKGVDSTLKIQPAELGDSAVYLCASSLGSGTGGTEAFFGQGTRLTVV.

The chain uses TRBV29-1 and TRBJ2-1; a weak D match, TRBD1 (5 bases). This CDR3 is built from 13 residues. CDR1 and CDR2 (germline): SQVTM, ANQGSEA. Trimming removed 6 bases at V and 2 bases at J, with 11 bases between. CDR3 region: CSVGHGAYNEQFF. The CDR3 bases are TGCAGCGTCGGACACGGAGCCTACAATGAGCAGTTCTTC.

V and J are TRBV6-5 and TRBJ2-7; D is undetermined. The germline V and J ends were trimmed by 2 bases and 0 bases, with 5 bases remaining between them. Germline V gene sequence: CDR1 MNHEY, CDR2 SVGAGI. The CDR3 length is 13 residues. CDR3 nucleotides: TGTGCCAGCAGTTACGAGAGCTCCTACGAGCAGTACTTC. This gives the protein CASSYESSYEQYF.

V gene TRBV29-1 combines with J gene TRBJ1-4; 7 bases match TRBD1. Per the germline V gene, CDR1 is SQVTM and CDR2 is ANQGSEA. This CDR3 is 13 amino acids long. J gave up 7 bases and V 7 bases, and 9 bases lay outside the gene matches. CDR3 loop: CSALVQGSEKLFF. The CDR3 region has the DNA TGCAGCGCATTGGTACAGGGGAGTGAAAAACTGTTTTTT.

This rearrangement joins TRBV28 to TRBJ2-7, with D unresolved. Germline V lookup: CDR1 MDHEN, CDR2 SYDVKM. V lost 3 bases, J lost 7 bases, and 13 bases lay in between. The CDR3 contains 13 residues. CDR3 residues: CASSFAHPGEQYF. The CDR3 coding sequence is TGTGCCAGCAGTTTTGCCCACCCCGGGGAGCAGTACTTC.

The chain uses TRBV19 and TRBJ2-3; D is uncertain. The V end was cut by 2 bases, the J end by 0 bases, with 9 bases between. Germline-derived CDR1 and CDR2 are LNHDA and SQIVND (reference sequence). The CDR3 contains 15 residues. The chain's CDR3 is CASSIRATSTDTQYF. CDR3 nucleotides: TGTGCCAGTAGTATAAGAGCGACTAGCACAGATACGCAGTATTTT.

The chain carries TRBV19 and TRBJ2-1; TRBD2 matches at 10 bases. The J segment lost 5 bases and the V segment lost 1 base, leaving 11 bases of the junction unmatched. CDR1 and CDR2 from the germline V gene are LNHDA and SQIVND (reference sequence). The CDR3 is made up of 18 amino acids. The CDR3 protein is CASSIGNGLAGDHNEQFF. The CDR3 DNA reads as TGTGCCAGTAGTATAGGAAACGGGCTAGCGGGAGACCACAATGAGCAGTTCTTC.

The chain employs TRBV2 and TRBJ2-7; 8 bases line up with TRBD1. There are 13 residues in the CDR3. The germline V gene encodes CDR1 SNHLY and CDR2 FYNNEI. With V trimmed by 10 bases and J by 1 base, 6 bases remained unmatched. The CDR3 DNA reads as TGTGCCACCAGACAGGGGATTTCCTACGAGCAGTACTTC. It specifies CATRQGISYEQYF.

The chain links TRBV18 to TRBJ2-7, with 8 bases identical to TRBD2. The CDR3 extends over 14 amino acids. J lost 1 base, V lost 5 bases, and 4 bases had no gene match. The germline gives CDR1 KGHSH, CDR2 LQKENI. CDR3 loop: CASSYSGASYEQYF. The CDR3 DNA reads TGTGCCAGCTCATATAGCGGGGCTTCCTACGAGCAGTACTTC.

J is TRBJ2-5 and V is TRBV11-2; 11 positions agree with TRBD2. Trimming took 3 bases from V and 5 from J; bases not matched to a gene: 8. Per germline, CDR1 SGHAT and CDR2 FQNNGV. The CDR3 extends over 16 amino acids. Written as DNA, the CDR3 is TGTGCCAGCAGCTTCTTAGCGGGAGGGGCCGCGGAGACCCAGTACTTC. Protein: CASSFLAGGAAETQYF.

CDR3 protein: CASSLGGSSYEQYF. The CDR3 nucleotides are TGTGCCAGCAGTCTAGGGGGCAGCTCCTACGAGCAGTACTTC. The V and J genes are TRBV28 and TRBJ2-7; 7 bases agree with TRBD1. The CDR3 has 14 residues. Trimming cost V 5 bases and J 0 bases; bases outside gene matches: 4. CDR1 is MDHEN, CDR2 SYDVKM, per germline.

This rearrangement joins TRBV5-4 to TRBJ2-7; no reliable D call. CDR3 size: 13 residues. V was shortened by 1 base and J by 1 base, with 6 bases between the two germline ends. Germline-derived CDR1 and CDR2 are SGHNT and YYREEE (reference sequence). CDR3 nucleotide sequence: TGTGCCAGCAGCTTGTTGGGATCCTACGAGCAGTACTTC. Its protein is CASSLLGSYEQYF. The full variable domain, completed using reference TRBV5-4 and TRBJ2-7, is ETGVTQSPTHLIKTRGQQVTLRCSSQSGHNTVSWYQQALGQGPQFIFQYYREEENGRGNFPPRFSGLQFPNYSSELNVNALELDDSALYLCASSLLGSYEQYFGPGTRLTVT.

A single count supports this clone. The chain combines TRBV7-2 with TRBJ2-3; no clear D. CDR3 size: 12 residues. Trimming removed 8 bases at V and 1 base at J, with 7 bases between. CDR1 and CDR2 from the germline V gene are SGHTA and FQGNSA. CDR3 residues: CASVTGTDTQYF. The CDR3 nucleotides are TGTGCCAGCGTCACTGGCACAGATACGCAGTATTTT.

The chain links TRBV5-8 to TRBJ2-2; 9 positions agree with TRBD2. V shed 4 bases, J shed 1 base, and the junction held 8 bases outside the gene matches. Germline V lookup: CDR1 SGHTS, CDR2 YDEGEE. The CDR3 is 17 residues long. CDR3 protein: CASSIPTSGLNTGELFF. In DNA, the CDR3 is TGTGCCAGCAGCATACCAACTAGCGGGTTGAACACCGGGGAGCTGTTTTTT.

CDR3 coding DNA: TGCGCCAGCAGCCAAGACGGTAGCCCCTACAATGAGCAGTTCTTC. This sequence encodes CASSQDGSPYNEQFF. This rearrangement joins TRBV4-3 to TRBJ2-1, with D unresolved. The CDR3 is 15 residues long. In germline, CDR1 is LGHNA, CDR2 YSLEER. The V and J ends lost 0 bases and 2 bases respectively, with 8 bases between them.